This T cell receptor beta chain was captured in a study of blood T cells in healthy people across ages. This CDR3 contains 15 residues. Germline assignment: CDR1 LGHDT and CDR2 YNNKEL (reference sequence). Trimming removed 1 base from V and 3 bases from J, with 11 bases in between. A second PCR of roughly 7 to 11 cycles used a sample-barcoded 5' primer and a J-beta primer mix. TCRdb analysed the 5' RACE reads with MiXCR anew, one entry per CDR3 protein. The table has 900,000 to 950,000 distinct CDR3 sequences, 29% seen once. Another study also made use of these data, one on T cells of mothers and their children.

The chain joins TRBV3-1 to TRBJ2-3, with a possible D match to TRBD1 (5 bases). The source is a woman aged 40-49 years in good health. Sequenced: blood. CDR3 protein: CASSQVTPGTDTQYF. Here the CDR3 DNA reads TGTGCCAGCAGCCAAGTTACGCCAGGGACAGATACGCAGTATTTT.